This T cell receptor (beta chain) comes out of a study of OX40 agonist ivuxolimab in advanced cancers. Method: immunoSEQ multiplex PCR; TCRdb's copy keeps in-frame clones and lacks some. The repertoire holds about 150,000 clones, about nine tenths seen once, with 0.85% to 1.4% in the top ten. In its sample, this clone was seen once. Sequencing used CD4+ or CD8+ T cells sorted from blood, obtained in a trial of the OX40 agonist ivuxolimab. This TCR came from an adult with an advanced solid tumor such as melanoma, head and neck, liver or kidney cancer.

The CDR3 DNA sequence: TGCGCCAGCAGCCAAAAAGGGAAATACAATGAGCAGTTCTTC. Translated: CASSQKGKYNEQFF. V is TRBV4-1 and J is TRBJ2-1; D is uncertain. Trimming cost V 2 bases and J 4 bases, with 9 bases left between them. From germline, CDR1 is MGHRA and CDR2 YSYEKL. The CDR3 length is 14 residues.